The next 31 T cell receptor beta chains were all read from a single sample in a study of T-cell memory formation after mild COVID-19. Each CDR3 protein gets one entry after TCRdb re-called the 5' RACE reads with MiXCR. The sample has about 420,000 distinct CDR3 sequences; roughly a quarter are singletons. What was sequenced was PBMCs or a T cell subset sorted from them (not recorded which). The source is an adult woman who had mild COVID-19 (a few samples of this study predate the infection). Cell type and time point are not known.

This chain uses TRBV20-1 with TRBJ2-5; TRBD1 is a possible D gene (5 bases). Trimming removed 3 bases from V and 1 base from J, with 21 bases in between. Germline CDR1 is DFQATT and CDR2 is SNEGSKA (reference sequence). The CDR3 is made up of 17 amino acids. The CDR3 is CSASGSAEWGSQETQYF. The CDR3 DNA is TGCAGTGCTAGTGGAAGTGCGGAGTGGGGCTCCCAAGAGACCCAGTACTTC.

This clonotype was detected only a few times. J is TRBJ1-3 and V is TRBV4-1, with D hard to call. The V and J ends lost 0 bases and 0 bases respectively, with 9 bases between them. Germline values: CDR1 MGHRA, CDR2 YSYEKL. This CDR3 contains 16 residues. The DNA of the CDR3 is TGCGCCAGCAGCCAAGATCCGGGAAACTCTGGAAACACCATATATTTT. Protein: CASSQDPGNSGNTIYF.

This chain uses TRBV14 with TRBJ1-1; D is uncertain. Germline-derived CDR1 and CDR2 are SGHDN and FVKESK. The CDR3 sequence is 16 residues long. Between the trimmed V and J ends, which lost 0 bases and 5 bases, there was a span of 16 bases. CDR3 in DNA: TGTGCCAGCAGCCAAGAACTGGCAGGAAGAAGGACTGAAGCTTTCTTT. It yields the protein CASSQELAGRRTEAFF. Full variable domain (remainder filled in from reference TRBV14 and TRBJ1-1): EAGVTQFPSHSVIEKGQTVTLRCDPISGHDNLYWYRRVMGKEIKFLLHFVKESKQDESGMPNNRFLAERTGGTYSTLKVQPAELEDSGVYFCASSQELAGRRTEAFFGQGTRLTVV.

CDR3 DNA sequence: TGCGCCAGCAGCCTAGCAACAGGGGGCTCTGAAGCTTTCTTT. It specifies CASSLATGGSEAFF. The chain carries TRBV5-1 and TRBJ1-1, with 9 positions matching TRBD1. The CDR3 has 14 residues. With 4 bases clipped from V and 6 bases from J, the junction kept 7 bases outside the gene matches. From germline, CDR1 is SGHRS and CDR2 YFSETQ.

The chain combines TRBV5-1 with TRBJ2-5, with TRBD2 matching over 9 bases. The CDR3 is 15 residues long. The V and J ends lost 1 base and 7 bases, in that order; junction bases with no gene match: 8. The germline V gene has CDR1 SGHRS and CDR2 YFSETQ. The CDR3: CASSLTSGFLGTQYF. The DNA of the CDR3 is TGCGCCAGCAGCTTGACTAGCGGGTTCCTGGGGACCCAGTACTTC.

The table lists this clonotype with a count of one. This chain links TRBV24-1 with TRBJ2-7; 8 bases line up with TRBD1. The CDR3 sequence is 15 residues long. Germline assignment: CDR1 KGHDR and CDR2 SFDVKD. Trimming took 7 bases from V and 6 from J; bases not matched to a gene: 13. The CDR3 here is CATSLTGDSSVEQYF. The CDR3 DNA is TGTGCCACCAGCCTGACAGGGGATTCTAGTGTCGAGCAGTACTTC.

A few counts support this clonotype. The CDR3 protein is CASSFSTSEQYF. CDR3 DNA: TGCGCCAGCAGCTTTTCCACTAGCGAGCAGTACTTC. The chain couples TRBV5-1 to TRBJ2-7; D perhaps matches TRBD2 (5 bases). CDR1 and CDR2 (germline): SGHRS, YFSETQ. The CDR3 runs 12 residues. Trimming took 2 bases from V and 6 from J, leaving 9 bases between them.

This chain uses TRBV12-3 or TRBV12-4 with TRBJ2-7; possibly TRBD2 for D (6 bases). V lost 3 bases and J lost 4, with 10 bases in between. The length of the CDR3 is 13 residues. The CDR3: CASSFVAAYEQYF. The CDR3 DNA reads TGTGCCAGCAGTTTCGTAGCGGCATACGAGCAGTACTTC.

This clonotype was detected a few times. V gene TRBV7-6 combines with J gene TRBJ2-3, with 8 bases that match TRBD2. There are 16 residues in the CDR3. The trim removed 2 bases at V and 2 bases at J, leaving 6 bases unmatched. Germline lookup yields CDR1 SGHVS and CDR2 FNYEAQ. CDR3 sequence: CASSLIWRGDTDTQYF. In DNA, the CDR3 is TGTGCCAGCAGCTTAATATGGCGGGGGGACACAGATACGCAGTATTTT.

Only a few counts were recorded for this clonotype. The CDR3, as DNA: TGCAGCGCCGGGGACGGCTCTGGAAACACCATATATTTT. The encoded protein is CSAGDGSGNTIYF. V usage is TRBV29-1 and J usage is TRBJ1-3; TRBD1 might be the D (5 bases). The CDR3 extends over 13 amino acids. CDR1 is SQVTM, CDR2 ANQGSEA, per germline. V dropped 7 bases and J dropped 0 bases, with 10 bases sitting between them. The full variable domain, in which reference TRBV29-1 and TRBJ1-3 provide the parts outside the CDR3, is SAVISQKPSRDICQRGTSLTIQCQVDSQVTMMFWYRQQPGQSLTLIATANQGSEATYESGFVIDKFPISRPNLTFSTLTVSNMSPEDSSIYLCSAGDGSGNTIYFGEGSWLTVV.

The V call is TRBV11-2, the J call TRBJ1-3; D gene uncertain. CDR1 is SGHAT, CDR2 FQNNGV, per germline. The CDR3 covers 14 residues. The V end lost 1 base, the J end lost 2 bases, and 6 bases lay between the germline ends. This chain's CDR3 is CASSLGQTGNTIYF. The CDR3 bases are TGTGCCAGCAGCTTAGGCCAAACTGGAAACACCATATATTTT.

The genes are TRBV7-7 and TRBJ2-4; a possible D gene is TRBD1 (6 bases). Between the trimmed V and J ends, which lost 3 bases and 0 bases, there was a span of 21 bases. Germline CDR1 reads SSHAT; CDR2 reads FNYEAQ (reference sequence). This CDR3 comprises 19 residues. The chain's CDR3 is CASSFRWTAPRIAKNIQYF. CDR3 coding DNA: TGTGCCAGCAGCTTCAGGTGGACAGCCCCTCGGATAGCCAAAAACATTCAGTACTTC.

The chain recombines TRBV11-2 with TRBJ2-5; D possibly corresponds to TRBD2 (6 bases). Germline V gene data show CDR1 as SGHAT and CDR2 as FQNNGV. Trimming shortened V by 11 bases and J by 6 bases, and 16 bases separated the two germline ends. There are 12 residues in the CDR3. The DNA for the CDR3 is TGTGCCGGGGGGACCGACCGAAAGACCCAGTACTTC. As protein: CAGGTDRKTQYF.

J is TRBJ2-2 and V is TRBV19; D is uncertain. The V end lost 5 bases, the J end lost 6 bases, and 10 bases lay between the germline ends. Looked up from germline, CDR1 is LNHDA and CDR2 is SQIVND (reference sequence). There are 13 residues in the CDR3. CDR3 sequence (DNA): TGTGCCAGTAGTTGGGTGGACCCCGGGGAGCTGTTTTTT. Translated, it gives CASSWVDPGELFF.

This chain links TRBV7-3 with TRBJ2-3; 13 bases fit TRBD2. CDR3 length equals 21 residues. With V trimmed by 0 bases and J by 2 bases, 14 bases remained unmatched. The germline V gene has CDR1 SGHTA and CDR2 FQGTGA. In DNA, the CDR3 is TGTGCCAGCAGCTTAACTCCACCCCTCCCGGGACTAGCGGGGCACACAGATACGCAGTATTTT. Translated: CASSLTPPLPGLAGHTDTQYF.

The CDR3 sequence is CASSGLAGGTTDTQYF. The CDR3 DNA reads TGTGCCAGCAGTGGTCTAGCGGGGGGAACGACAGATACGCAGTATTTT. V gene TRBV12-3 or TRBV12-4 combines with J gene TRBJ2-3; TRBD2 matches 11 bases. The length of the CDR3 is 16 residues. V was clipped by 5 bases and J by 3 bases; unmatched bases: 7.

The chain combines TRBV5-1 with TRBJ2-3; D is possibly TRBD1 or TRBD2 (5 bases each). Germline CDR1 SGHRS, CDR2 YFSETQ. The CDR3 loop spans 17 amino acids. V lost 0 bases and J 3 bases, leaving 17 bases between the germline ends. CDR3 in amino acids: CASSLEENAGRTDTQYF. The CDR3 DNA sequence: TGCGCCAGCAGCTTGGAAGAAAACGCAGGGAGAACAGATACGCAGTATTTT.

This clonotype was seen just once. The V and J genes are TRBV10-3 and TRBJ2-1, with 8 bases identical to TRBD1. The V and J ends lost 6 bases and 4 bases, in that order; junction bases with no gene match: 8. Germline lookup yields CDR1 ENHRY and CDR2 SYGVKD. The CDR3 covers 15 residues. The CDR3 loop reads CAISRPGQAYNEQFF. DNA of the CDR3: TGTGCCATCAGCCGACCGGGACAGGCTTACAATGAGCAGTTCTTC.

The chain uses TRBV29-1 and TRBJ2-1; D gene unclear. Trimming removed 5 bases at V and 0 bases at J, with 8 bases between. Germline loops: CDR1 SQVTM, CDR2 ANQGSEA. The CDR3 consists of 13 residues. CDR3 residues: CSVKAFSYNEQFF. For the CDR3, the DNA is TGCAGCGTTAAGGCGTTCTCCTACAATGAGCAGTTCTTC.

This clonotype was observed a handful of times. The rearrangement links TRBV7-6 to TRBJ2-1; TRBD2 is a possible D gene (5 bases). V shed 7 bases and J shed 8 bases, with 21 bases lying between them. CDR1 is SGHVS and CDR2 is FNYEAQ in the germline V gene. The CDR3 contains 15 residues. CDR3 coding DNA: TGTGCCAGCATTTCTACCCGGGGAGCTAGGGATGAGCAGTTCTTC. This gives the protein CASISTRGARDEQFF.

J is TRBJ1-5 and V is TRBV28, with D unclear. V dropped 2 bases and J dropped 8 bases, with 10 bases sitting between them. The CDR3 length is 13 residues. Per the germline V gene, CDR1 is MDHEN and CDR2 is SYDVKM. The CDR3 region has the DNA TGTGCCAGCAGTTTAAAAGATTTGGAGCCCCAGCATTTT. As protein: CASSLKDLEPQHF.

The chain employs TRBV29-1 and TRBJ1-5; 7 nucleotides match TRBD1. V dropped 3 bases and J dropped 0; count of bases not matched to a gene: 5. The CDR3 totals 15 residues. Per the germline V gene, CDR1 is SQVTM and CDR2 is ANQGSEA. The CDR3 DNA reads TGCAGCGTTGAGGGACAGCACAATAGCAATCAGCCCCAGCATTTT. Translated, it gives CSVEGQHNSNQPQHF.

This chain connects TRBV11-3 to TRBJ2-3, with D possibly TRBD2 on 6 matching bases. Germline V gene sequence: CDR1 SGHNT, CDR2 YENEEA. Trimming left V 5 bases short and J 6 bases short, with 15 bases between. CDR3 size: 14 residues. Here the CDR3 reads CASSPSSSGDTQYF. The CDR3 DNA sequence: TGTGCCAGCAGCCCCTCGTCCAGCGGGGATACGCAGTATTTT.

This clonotype was observed a few times. The CDR3 here is CASSYRDRGLYEQYF. CDR3 bases: TGTGCCAGCAGTTACCGGGACAGGGGGCTTTACGAGCAGTACTTC. The V gene is TRBV6-5, the J gene TRBJ2-7; 12 bases line up with TRBD1. The J segment lost 4 bases and the V segment lost 2 bases, leaving 3 bases of the junction unmatched. The CDR3 extends over 15 amino acids. CDR1 and CDR2 from the germline V gene are MNHEY and SVGAGI.

The CDR3 nucleotides read TGCGCCAGCAGCCTTGTCTTAAGTAATGAAAAACTGTTTTTT. Its protein is CASSLVLSNEKLFF. The rearrangement uses TRBV4-3 and TRBJ1-4; D ambiguous. In germline, CDR1 is LGHNA, CDR2 YSLEER. V was clipped by 4 bases and J by 4 bases, with 10 bases between them. CDR3 length equals 14 residues.

This clonotype turned up a few times. The chain has TRBV4-1 and TRBJ2-1; either TRBD1 or TRBD2 may fit D (6 bases each). This CDR3 region has 16 residues. Per the germline V gene, CDR1 is MGHRA and CDR2 is YSYEKL. Trimming cost V 4 bases and J 5 bases, with 18 bases left between them. The CDR3 region has the DNA TGCGCCAGCAGCCCACAGCCGGGGGCGAAAGACAATGAGCAGTTCTTC. It translates to CASSPQPGAKDNEQFF.

The chain carries TRBV3-1 and TRBJ1-5; no clear D gene. V lost 4 bases to trimming and J lost 7 bases, with 14 bases between them. Germline V gene sequence: CDR1 LGHDT, CDR2 YNNKEL (reference sequence). The CDR3 loop spans 14 amino acids. CDR3 in amino acids: CASSPTGTRQPQHF. The DNA for the CDR3 is TGTGCCAGCAGCCCGACCGGAACAAGACAGCCCCAGCATTTT.

CDR3 residues: CASSLEGRGSGYSGANVLTF. The CDR3 DNA follows: TGTGCCAGCAGCTTAGAGGGTAGGGGGAGCGGTTACTCTGGGGCCAACGTCCTGACTTTC. This rearrangement joins TRBV7-6 to TRBJ2-6; a weak D match, TRBD1 (6 bases). With 1 base removed from V and 0 bases from J, the gap between germline ends came to 19 bases. CDR1 is SGHVS, CDR2 FNYEAQ, per germline. The CDR3 consists of 20 residues.

V is TRBV7-2 and J is TRBJ2-1; a weak D match, TRBD2 (6 bases). Germline assignment: CDR1 SGHTA and CDR2 FQGNSA. The CDR3 length is 17 residues. V was cut by 5 bases and J by 3 bases, with 20 bases left in between. The CDR3 reads CASSEGRGESGYNEQFF. The CDR3 coding sequence is TGTGCCAGCAGCGAAGGGCGGGGTGAATCGGGCTACAATGAGCAGTTCTTC.

This clonotype was counted between two and nine times. The CDR3 bases are TGTGCCAGCACATCTAGCGGGAGGGCCTACGAGCAGTACTTC. Encoded protein: CASTSSGRAYEQYF. The chain employs TRBV12-3 or TRBV12-4 and TRBJ2-7; TRBD2 matches at 12 bases. The CDR3 loop spans 14 amino acids. The V gene end was trimmed by 7 bases and the J gene end by 2 bases; junction bases not matched to a gene: 3.

The chain is built from TRBV4-1 and TRBJ1-1; D may be TRBD1 (6 bases). Germline loops: CDR1 MGHRA, CDR2 YSYEKL. Trimming took 6 bases from V and 4 from J, leaving 27 bases between them. The CDR3 is 18 amino acids. The DNA for the CDR3 is TGCGCCAGCAGTCCCGCGTGGGGAGGGGGACCAGGGAGCACTGAAGCTTTCTTT. Protein sequence: CASSPAWGGGPGSTEAFF.